The 32 T cell receptor beta chains listed next were all sequenced from one sample in a study of shared clonotypes between healthy human individuals. Profiled with immunoSEQ multiplex PCR; TCRdb holds only in-frame clones, not every one. The sample lists some 2,400,000 clones, 90% to 96% occurring once. The sample comprised naive CD4+ T cells sorted from blood. Subset indicated: CD45RA+ positively selected. The receptors here all came from a young man in good health.

The chain links TRBV5-6 to TRBJ1-4, with 7 bases matching TRBD1. The CDR3 is 15 residues long. Germline CDR1 and CDR2: SGHDT and YYEEEE. After removal of 4 bases from V and 1 base from J, the junction contained 4 bases not matched to a gene. CDR3 bases: TGTGCCAGCAGCCCAGGGGACAGAACTAATGAAAAACTGTTTTTT. Translating gives CASSPGDRTNEKLFF.

This clone is a singleton in its sample. The gene calls are TRBV5-5 and TRBJ2-3; TRBD2 aligns across 8 bases. Unmatched junction bases numbered 2, after V lost 0 bases and J lost 2 bases. CDR1 and CDR2 (germline): SGHKS, YYEKEE (reference sequence). The length of the CDR3 is 15 residues. CDR3 region: CASSLGSGITDTQYF. The DNA of the CDR3 is TGTGCCAGCAGCTTGGGTAGCGGGATCACAGATACGCAGTATTTT.

The rearrangement uses TRBV6-4 and TRBJ2-3; 8 nucleotides agree with TRBD1. The V gene's germline CDR1 is MRHNA and CDR2 SNTAGT. Trimming removed 10 bases from V and 2 bases from J; junction bases left unmatched: 8. The CDR3 runs 14 residues. The CDR3 bases are TGTGCCACCCAGGGGGCAGGGCACACAGATACGCAGTATTTT. It specifies CATQGAGHTDTQYF.

This clone has only one observation. The sample holds other DNA sequences that translate to the same CDR3. This chain joins TRBV7-2 and TRBJ2-7; D might be TRBD1 (6 bases). The CDR3 spans 15 residues. Germline-derived CDR1 and CDR2 are SGHTA and FQGNSA. Trimming took off 1 base at V and 1 base at J, with 11 bases between the two ends. CDR3 sequence (DNA): TGTGCCAGCAGCTTAGTAGGGGGATTATCCTACGAGCAGTACTTC. This codes for CASSLVGGLSYEQYF.

The CDR3 spells CASRKESGIQYF. The DNA for the CDR3 is TGTGCCAGCCGGAAAGAGAGTGGCATTCAGTACTTC. The chain is built from TRBV2 and TRBJ2-4; D not certain. V shed 8 bases and J shed 9 bases, with 14 bases lying between them. CDR3 length: 12 residues. Germline CDR1 and CDR2: SNHLY and FYNNEI.

The V and J genes are TRBV5-1 and TRBJ1-4; the D is unclear. The V end was cut by 5 bases, the J end by 8 bases, with 16 bases between. CDR1 and CDR2 from the germline V gene are SGHRS and YFSETQ. This CDR3 has 14 amino acids. CDR3 nucleotides: TGCGCCAGCAGGCGGCTCCCCCCTGGGGAAAAACTGTTTTTT. Its translation: CASRRLPPGEKLFF.

This clone was seen once. This specimen includes other DNA sequences encoding the same CDR3. This chain links TRBV7-9 with TRBJ1-1; tentatively, D is TRBD1 (6 bases). The V end lost 5 bases, the J end lost 2 bases, and 12 bases lay between the germline ends. Per germline, CDR1 SEHNR and CDR2 FQNEAQ (reference sequence). This CDR3 region has 14 residues. CDR3 nucleotide sequence: TGTGCCAGCAGCCCTCAGGGGAGAAACACTGAAGCTTTCTTT. It codes for CASSPQGRNTEAFF. Complete variable domain (other parts from reference TRBV7-9 and TRBJ1-1): DTGVSQNPRHKITKRGQNVTFRCDPISEHNRLYWYRQTLGQGPEFLTYFQNEAQLEKSRLLSDRFSAERPKGSFSTLEIQRTEQGDSAMYLCASSPQGRNTEAFFGQGTRLTVV.

This chain connects TRBV25-1 to TRBJ2-2; tentative D call: TRBD1 (6 bases). Germline-derived CDR1 and CDR2 are MGHDK and SYGVNS. The CDR3 contains 15 residues. Trimming shortened V by 4 bases and J by 1 base, and 10 bases separated the two germline ends. In DNA form, the CDR3 reads TGTGCCAGCAGTGGACAGGCAAAGAACACCGGGGAGCTGTTTTTT. It specifies CASSGQAKNTGELFF.

This clone was observed a single time. V is TRBV5-4 and J is TRBJ1-2, with D maybe TRBD1 (5 bases). Germline values: CDR1 SGHNT, CDR2 YYREEE (reference sequence). The CDR3 loop spans 14 amino acids. Between the trimmed V and J ends, which lost 4 bases and 6 bases, there was a span of 16 bases. The CDR3 DNA is TGTGCCAGCAGCCCCTCCCCGGGACTCCATGGCTACACCTTC. It yields the protein CASSPSPGLHGYTF.

This clone occurred once. The junction differs from germline at one of its ends, possibly a read error. This sequence joins TRBV7-7 and TRBJ2-5, with D possibly being TRBD2 (6 bases). The CDR3 totals 17 residues. From germline, CDR1 is SSHAT and CDR2 FNYEAQ (reference sequence). CDR3 DNA sequence: TGTGCTAGCAGCTTAGCCCTAGTCCCTAGCGCTCAAGAGACCCAGTACTTC. Encoded protein: CASSLALVPSAQETQYF.

The genes are TRBV19 and TRBJ2-7; no clear D. Looked up from germline, CDR1 is LNHDA and CDR2 is SQIVND (reference sequence). The CDR3 totals 15 residues. The germline V and J ends were trimmed by 6 bases and 0 bases, with 15 bases remaining between them. CDR3 sequence reads: CASSPRDVLSYEQYF. The DNA for the CDR3 is TGTGCCAGTAGCCCCCGAGACGTCCTCTCCTACGAGCAGTACTTC. Looking up the rest from reference TRBV19 and TRBJ2-7 gives the full variable domain: DGGITQSPKYLFRKEGQNVTLSCEQNLNHDAMYWYRQDPGQGLRLIYYSQIVNDFQKGDIAEGYSVSREKKESFPLTVTSAQKNPTAFYLCASSPRDVLSYEQYFGPGTRLTVT.

The chain joins TRBV28 to TRBJ2-5; TRBD1 aligns across 7 bases. Germline V gene data show CDR1 as MDHEN and CDR2 as SYDVKM. With 6 bases clipped from V and 7 bases from J, the junction kept 8 bases outside the gene matches. The CDR3 is 13 residues long. CDR3 sequence: CASRGQTPGTQYF. The CDR3 DNA follows: TGTGCCAGCAGGGGACAGACCCCCGGGACCCAGTACTTC. Variable domain in full (rest from reference TRBV28 and TRBJ2-5): DVKVTQSSRYLVKRTGEKVFLECVQDMDHENMFWYRQDPGLGLRLIYFSYDVKMKEKGDIPEGYSVSREKKERFSLILESASTNQTSMYLCASRGQTPGTQYFGPGTRLLVL.

The genes are TRBV7-3 and TRBJ1-5; D ambiguous. Trimming removed 2 bases from V and 7 bases from J, with 9 bases in between. The germline gives CDR1 SGHTA, CDR2 FQGTGA. The CDR3 has 13 residues. Here the CDR3 reads CASSLRRGQPQHF. CDR3 bases: TGTGCCAGCAGCTTACGTCGGGGACAGCCCCAGCATTTT.

For this clone: Other nucleotide sequences in the sample specify the same CDR3. This sequence joins TRBV9 and TRBJ1-1; tentative D call: TRBD1 (5 bases). The germline V gene encodes CDR1 SGDLS and CDR2 YYNGEE. The CDR3 consists of 14 residues. V dropped 4 bases and J dropped 1 base, with 11 bases sitting between them. CDR3: CASSPQGGNTEAFF. CDR3 nucleotide sequence: TGTGCCAGCAGCCCCCAGGGAGGGAACACTGAAGCTTTCTTT.

The chain recombines TRBV6-5 with TRBJ2-7, with TRBD2 matching 7 bases. CDR1 and CDR2 (germline): MNHEY, SVGAGI. CDR3 length: 14 residues. V shed 4 bases and J 3 bases; nucleotides not matched to a gene: 6. The CDR3 here is CASSSSGVGYEQYF. The CDR3, as DNA: TGTGCCAGCAGTTCGAGCGGGGTAGGCTACGAGCAGTACTTC.

This chain uses TRBV11-2 with TRBJ2-3; TRBD2 agrees at 8 bases. With 5 bases clipped from V and 2 bases from J, the junction kept 6 bases outside the gene matches. The CDR3 contains 15 residues. Germline V lookup: CDR1 SGHAT, CDR2 FQNNGV. CDR3 sequence reads: CASSRTSGYTDTQYF. The CDR3 DNA reads as TGTGCCAGCAGCCGCACTAGCGGATACACAGATACGCAGTATTTT.

The chain's CDR3 is CASSLGGRSEETQYF. The CDR3 nucleotides are TGTGCCAGCAGCTTAGGGGGGAGGAGTGAAGAGACCCAGTACTTC. The chain joins TRBV11-2 to TRBJ2-5, with a tentative D call TRBD2 (6 bases). Trimming took 1 base from V and 3 from J, leaving 12 bases between them. CDR1 is SGHAT, CDR2 FQNNGV, per germline. The CDR3 is made up of 15 amino acids.

CDR3 region: CASSFTGVTEAFF. In DNA form, the CDR3 reads TGCGCCAGCTCCTTTACAGGGGTCACTGAAGCTTTCTTT. The chain combines TRBV10-1 with TRBJ1-1; 7 bases are shared with TRBD1. The J segment lost 4 bases and the V segment lost 8 bases, leaving 7 bases of the junction unmatched. This CDR3 has 13 residues. Germline V CDR1 and CDR2: WNHNN, SYGVQD (reference sequence).

V is TRBV15 and J is TRBJ1-4; 8 nucleotides line up with TRBD1. V gave up 3 bases and J gave up 5 bases; unmatched junction bases: 11. The CDR3 covers 17 residues. Germline V lookup: CDR1 LNHNV, CDR2 YYDKDF (reference sequence). CDR3 nucleotides: TGTGCCACCAGCAGCTTTCCTGGATACAGGGGGAATGAAAAACTGTTTTTT. It is translated as CATSSFPGYRGNEKLFF.

In regard to this clone: This specimen includes other DNA sequences encoding the same CDR3. This chain joins TRBV6-5 and TRBJ2-7, with 8 bases identical to TRBD1. The CDR3 length is 11 residues. CDR1 is MNHEY and CDR2 is SVGAGI in the germline V gene. V dropped 5 bases and J dropped 10; count of bases not matched to a gene: 4. This CDR3 reads CASSTGTGQYF. CDR3 DNA sequence: TGTGCCAGCAGTACCGGGACAGGCCAGTACTTC.

This clone is a singleton in its sample. Other DNA sequences in the sample encode the same CDR3. The CDR3 DNA reads TGTGCCAGCAGTTACTCGTCAGGGTCACGACAGCCCCAGCATTTT. This codes for CASSYSSGSRQPQHF. The chain links TRBV6-5 to TRBJ1-5, with D tentatively TRBD1 (5 bases). Germline CDR1 reads MNHEY; CDR2 reads SVGAGI. V gave up 0 bases and J gave up 7 bases, with 13 bases separating them. This CDR3 has 15 amino acids.

The chain couples TRBV11-1 to TRBJ1-2, with D perhaps TRBD1 (6 bases). From germline, CDR1 is SGHAT and CDR2 FQDESV (reference sequence). Trimming pared 8 bases from V and 2 bases from J, leaving 18 bases between. The CDR3 loop spans 15 amino acids. CDR3 DNA: TGTGCCAGCTCCCCAGGGGAGGGAAACAACTATGGCTACACCTTC. It specifies CASSPGEGNNYGYTF. The full variable domain, in which reference TRBV11-1 and TRBJ1-2 provide the parts outside the CDR3, is EAEVAQSPRYKITEKSQAVAFWCDPISGHATLYWYRQILGQGPELLVQFQDESVVDDSQLPKDRFSAERLKGVDSTLKIQPAELGDSAMYLCASSPGEGNNYGYTFGSGTRLTVV.

The chain combines TRBV5-6 with TRBJ1-5, with a tentative D call TRBD1 (5 bases). Trimming removed 1 base at V and 4 bases at J, with 15 bases between. The CDR3 loop spans 16 amino acids. Looked up from germline, CDR1 is SGHDT and CDR2 is YYEEEE. The CDR3 region is CASSLQVPGQNQPQHF. CDR3 bases: TGTGCCAGCAGCTTGCAAGTTCCAGGGCAGAATCAGCCCCAGCATTTT.

The rearrangement uses TRBV6-5 and TRBJ1-1, with D uncertain. Germline CDR1 reads MNHEY; CDR2 reads SVGAGI. The CDR3 has 13 amino acids. Trimming took 0 bases from V and 11 from J, leaving 13 bases between them. The CDR3: CASSYSGALRAFF. CDR3 DNA sequence: TGTGCCAGCAGTTACTCTGGAGCCCTTCGGGCTTTCTTT.

This rearrangement joins TRBV29-1 to TRBJ2-7, with D unclear. Trimming removed 5 bases from V and 5 bases from J, with 10 bases in between. CDR1 and CDR2 (germline): SQVTM, ANQGSEA. This CDR3 comprises 11 residues. For the CDR3, the DNA is TGCAGCGTTTATTGGCTCCACGAGCAGTACTTC. Its protein product is CSVYWLHEQYF.

V is TRBV30 and J is TRBJ1-2; the match to TRBD1 covers 7 bases. J gave up 8 bases and V 1 base, and 4 bases lay outside the gene matches. Germline loops: CDR1 GTSNPN, CDR2 SVGIG (reference sequence). The CDR3 has 12 residues. CDR3 in DNA: TGTGCCTGGAGTGATAGGGGGCAAGGCTACACCTTC. Its protein is CAWSDRGQGYTF.

The chain recombines TRBV5-1 with TRBJ1-1; no reliable D call. The CDR3 consists of 14 residues. Per the germline V gene, CDR1 is SGHRS and CDR2 is YFSETQ. V dropped 0 bases and J dropped 4 bases, with 10 bases sitting between them. The CDR3 is CASSLAGLSTEAFF. DNA of the CDR3: TGCGCCAGCAGCTTGGCAGGACTGAGCACTGAAGCTTTCTTT.

The chain joins TRBV11-2 to TRBJ2-7; 8 nucleotides line up with TRBD1. The V gene's germline CDR1 is SGHAT and CDR2 FQNNGV. The junction had 9 bases not matched to a gene; V was cut back by 5 bases and J by 3 bases. CDR3 length equals 15 residues. DNA of the CDR3: TGTGCCAGCAGCGCCCGACTCGGACAGGGCTACGAGCAGTACTTC. Protein sequence: CASSARLGQGYEQYF.

The chain employs TRBV9 and TRBJ2-6; 11 nucleotides line up with TRBD1. The CDR3 length is 17 residues. Losses at the gene ends were 2 bases for V and 2 bases for J; bases not matched to a gene: 3. Germline V gives CDR1 SGDLS, CDR2 YYNGEE. CDR3 in amino acids: CASSVGQGAPGANVLTF. Written as DNA, the CDR3 is TGTGCCAGCAGCGTTGGACAGGGGGCGCCTGGGGCCAACGTCCTGACTTTC.

V is TRBV5-4 and J is TRBJ1-1; 9 nucleotides agree with TRBD1. CDR1 and CDR2 (germline): SGHNT, YYREEE (reference sequence). J was trimmed by 4 bases and V by 3 bases; bases with no gene match: 7. The CDR3 has 15 residues. The CDR3 protein is CASSSRTGAGTEAFF. CDR3 bases: TGTGCCAGCAGCTCGCGGACAGGGGCTGGCACTGAAGCTTTCTTT.

This clone appeared a single time. The rearrangement joins TRBV7-9 to TRBJ1-3, with D hard to call. Trimming stripped 5 bases from V and 3 bases from J, with 17 bases between. This CDR3 region has 16 residues. The germline V gene has CDR1 SEHNR and CDR2 FQNEAQ (reference sequence). The CDR3 DNA reads as TGTGCCAGCAGCCCGATGTTTACGGGCTTTGGAAACACCATATATTTT. Residues: CASSPMFTGFGNTIYF.

The rearrangement joins TRBV18 to TRBJ1-2; 8 nucleotides line up with TRBD1. Trimming cost V 3 bases and J 8 bases; bases outside gene matches: 11. CDR1 is KGHSH and CDR2 is LQKENI in the germline V gene. This CDR3 has 15 residues. CDR3 in DNA: TGTGCCAGCTCACCGCCTCGGACAGGGAATGTGGGCTACACCTTC. This gives the protein CASSPPRTGNVGYTF.